The present entry profiles one T cell receptor beta chain with its context. Libraries were prepared by immunoSEQ multiplex PCR; TCRdb keeps only in-frame clonotypes and omits some of them. The repertoire holds 400,000 to 450,000 clones, with around nine tenths as singletons. The sample is drawn from a study of control samples from healthy donors and cancer patients. The V gene's germline CDR1 is SQVTM and CDR2 ANQGSEA. This CDR3 has 16 amino acids. V was pared by 4 bases and J by 0 bases, with 16 bases between. The sample comprised PBMCs. The chain links TRBV29-1 to TRBJ2-1, with D perhaps TRBD1 (6 bases). This receptor was obtained from a man aged 35-49 years with head and neck cancer. CDR3: CSVGQVQRSSYNEQFF. The DNA of the CDR3 is TGCAGCGTTGGACAGGTTCAACGAAGCTCCTACAATGAGCAGTTCTTC.